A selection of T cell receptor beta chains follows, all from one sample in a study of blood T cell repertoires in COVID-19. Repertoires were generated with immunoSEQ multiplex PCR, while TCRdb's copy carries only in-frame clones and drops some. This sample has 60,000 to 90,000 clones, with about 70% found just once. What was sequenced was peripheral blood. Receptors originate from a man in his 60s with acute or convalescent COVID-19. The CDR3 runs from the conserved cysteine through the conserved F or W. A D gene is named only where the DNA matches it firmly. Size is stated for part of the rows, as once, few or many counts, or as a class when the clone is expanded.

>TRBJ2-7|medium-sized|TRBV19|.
CASSVGLYYEQYF
TGTGCCAGTAGTGTGGGACTTTACTACGAGCAGTACTTC
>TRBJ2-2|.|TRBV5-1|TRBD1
CASTGTGDTGELFF
TGCGCCAGTACCGGGACAGGGGATACCGGGGAGCTGTTTTTT
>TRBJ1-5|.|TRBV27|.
CASSVVYSNQPQHF
TGTGCCAGCAGTGTCGTGTATAGCAATCAGCCCCAGCATTTT
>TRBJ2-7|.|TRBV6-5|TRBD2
CASGGSLGSEQYF
TGTGCCAGTGGCGGGAGTCTGGGGTCCGAGCAGTACTTC
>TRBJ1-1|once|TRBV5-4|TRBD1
CASSWTGITEAFF
TGTGCCAGCAGCTGGACAGGGATCACTGAAGCTTTCTTT
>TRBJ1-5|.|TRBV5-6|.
CASSWGGGRGQPQHF
TGTGCCAGCAGCTGGGGCGGGGGACGAGGACAGCCCCAGCATTTT
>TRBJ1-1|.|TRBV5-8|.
CASSLTSRGTEAFF
TGTGCCAGCAGCTTGACATCAAGGGGGACTGAAGCTTTCTTT
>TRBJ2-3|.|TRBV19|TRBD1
CAVRDRGGTDTQYF
TGTGCCGTCCGGGACAGGGGGGGTACAGATACGCAGTATTTT
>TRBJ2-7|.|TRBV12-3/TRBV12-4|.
CASSFLYEQYF
TGTGCCAGCAGTTTTCTTTACGAGCAGTACTTC
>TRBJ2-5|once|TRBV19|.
CASSRRGLKTQYF
TGTGCCAGTAGTCGCAGGGGCCTAAAGACCCAGTACTTC
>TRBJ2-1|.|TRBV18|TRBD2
CASSRLAGNYNEQFF
TGTGCCAGCTCACGTCTAGCGGGCAACTACAATGAGCAGTTCTTC
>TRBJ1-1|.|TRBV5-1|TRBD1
CASSFLQGPTEAFF
TGCGCCAGCAGCTTCCTACAGGGGCCCACTGAAGCTTTCTTT
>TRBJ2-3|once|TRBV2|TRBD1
CASSPNTGGIQDTQYF
TGTGCCAGCTCACCAAATACAGGGGGTATTCAAGATACGCAGTATTTT
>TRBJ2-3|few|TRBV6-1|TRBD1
CASSEQTGGLDTQYF
TGTGCCAGCAGTGAGCAGACAGGGGGGCTAGATACGCAGTATTTT
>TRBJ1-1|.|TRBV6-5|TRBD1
CASSRGQGGDTEAFF
TGTGCCAGCAGTAGAGGACAGGGTGGAGACACTGAAGCTTTCTTT
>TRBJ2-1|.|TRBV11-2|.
CASSLDTNNEQFF
TGTGCCAGCAGCTTGGACACCAACAATGAGCAGTTCTTC
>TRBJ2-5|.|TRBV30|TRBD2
CAWSYRAGGRGGETQYF
TGTGCCTGGAGTTATAGGGCGGGGGGGCGAGGAGGGGAGACCCAGTACTTC
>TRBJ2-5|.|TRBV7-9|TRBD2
CASGRASGQETQYF
TGTGCCAGCGGCAGGGCTAGCGGGCAAGAGACCCAGTACTTC
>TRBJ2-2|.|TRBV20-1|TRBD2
CSASGGLTSDNTGELFF
TGCAGTGCTAGTGGGGGGCTGACTAGCGACAACACCGGGGAGCTGTTTTTT
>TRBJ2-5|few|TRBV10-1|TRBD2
CASSDPTSGGETQYF
TGCGCCAGCAGTGACCCGACTAGCGGGGGAGAGACCCAGTACTTC
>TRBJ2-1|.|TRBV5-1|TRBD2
CASSLFSGDDEQFF
TGCGCCAGCAGCTTATTTAGCGGGGACGATGAGCAGTTCTTC
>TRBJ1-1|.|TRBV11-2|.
CASSQGGAEAFF
TGTGCCAGCAGCCAGGGCGGGGCTGAAGCTTTCTTT
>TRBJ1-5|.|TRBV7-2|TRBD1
CASSPRTGNQPQHF
TGTGCCAGCAGTCCACGGACAGGGAATCAGCCCCAGCATTTT
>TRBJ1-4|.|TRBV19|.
CASSILRAATNEKLFF
TGTGCCAGTAGTATCCTTCGAGCCGCAACTAATGAAAAACTGTTTTTT
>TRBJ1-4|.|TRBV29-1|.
CSVEDRGEKLFF
TGCAGCGTTGAAGACAGGGGTGAAAAACTGTTTTTT
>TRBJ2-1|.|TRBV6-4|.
CASSGRGTDEQFF
TGTGCCAGCAGTGGCAGGGGTACGGATGAGCAGTTCTTC
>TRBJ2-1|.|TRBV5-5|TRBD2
CASSYGTRTGEQFF
TGTGCCAGCAGCTACGGGACTAGGACGGGAGAGCAGTTCTTC
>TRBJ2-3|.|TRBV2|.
CASSGFTGDTQYF
TGTGCCAGCAGTGGATTCACTGGAGATACGCAGTATTTT
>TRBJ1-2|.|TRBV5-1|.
CASSLSYGTDYYGYTF
TGCGCCAGCAGCTTGTCCTACGGGACTGACTACTATGGCTACACCTTC
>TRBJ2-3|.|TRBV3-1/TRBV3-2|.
CASSRAGEGDTQYF
TGTGCCAGCAGCCGGGCCGGGGAAGGGGATACGCAGTATTTT
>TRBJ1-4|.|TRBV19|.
CASSIFRGSTNEKLFF
TGTGCCAGTAGTATTTTTCGGGGATCAACTAATGAAAAACTGTTTTTT
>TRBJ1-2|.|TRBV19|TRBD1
CASNSLAGTGSSGYTF
TGTGCCAGTAACTCCCTCGCCGGGACAGGGTCTTCTGGCTACACCTTC
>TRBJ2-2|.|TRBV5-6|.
CASSLYTGTSPTGELFF
TGTGCCAGCAGCTTATATACCGGGACTTCCCCCACCGGGGAGCTGTTTTTT
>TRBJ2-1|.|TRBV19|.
CASSFGGTYNEQFF
TGTGCCAGTAGTTTCGGGGGAACCTACAATGAGCAGTTCTTC
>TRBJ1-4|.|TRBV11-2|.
CASSNKRRQINEKLFF
TGTGCCAGCAGCAACAAACGCAGGCAGATTAATGAAAAACTGTTTTTT
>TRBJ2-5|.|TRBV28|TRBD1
CASSSPGQYKETQYF
TGTGCCAGCAGTTCGCCGGGACAGTACAAAGAGACCCAGTACTTC
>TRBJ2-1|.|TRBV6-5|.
CASTKSGGLDEQFF
TGTGCCAGCACCAAGTCTGGGGGCCTGGATGAGCAGTTCTTC
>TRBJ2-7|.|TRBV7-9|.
CASSPGTVSYEQYF
TGTGCCAGCAGCCCTGGGACTGTCTCCTACGAGCAGTACTTC
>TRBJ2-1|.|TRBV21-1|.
CASSKAWGRNEQFF
TGTGCCAGCAGCAAGGCTTGGGGCAGGAATGAGCAGTTCTTC
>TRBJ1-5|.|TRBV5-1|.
CASSLEGAYNQPQHF
TGCGCCAGCAGCTTGGAAGGGGCTTACAATCAGCCCCAGCATTTT
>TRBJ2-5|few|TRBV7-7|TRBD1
CASSLAMRTGSYQETQYF
TGTGCCAGCAGCTTAGCTATGAGGACAGGGTCGTACCAAGAGACCCAGTACTTC
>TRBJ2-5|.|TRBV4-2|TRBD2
CASSQLGRASETQYF
TGTGCCAGCAGCCAACTCGGGAGGGCCAGCGAGACCCAGTACTTC
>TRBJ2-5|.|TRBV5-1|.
CASSLAQTQYF
TGCGCCAGCAGCTTGGCTCAGACCCAGTACTTC
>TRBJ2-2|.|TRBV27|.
CASSLQGPNTGELFF
TGTGCCAGCAGTCTACAGGGCCCTAACACCGGGGAGCTGTTTTTT
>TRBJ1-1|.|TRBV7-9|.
CASSFPGGTEAFF
TGTGCCAGCAGCTTTCCCGGTGGCACTGAAGCTTTCTTT
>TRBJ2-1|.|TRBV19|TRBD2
CASRASGSYNEQFF
TGTGCCAGTAGGGCTAGCGGCTCCTACAATGAGCAGTTCTTC
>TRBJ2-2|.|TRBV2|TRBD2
CASSASGRGGELFF
TGTGCCAGCAGTGCTAGCGGGAGGGGCGGGGAGCTGTTTTTT
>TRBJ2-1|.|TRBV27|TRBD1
CASSPVGQAGDNEQFF
TGTGCCAGCAGTCCCGTAGGACAGGCTGGGGACAATGAGCAGTTCTTC
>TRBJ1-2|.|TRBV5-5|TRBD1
CASTRTGSNYGYTF
TGTGCCAGCACCCGGACAGGGTCTAACTATGGCTACACCTTC
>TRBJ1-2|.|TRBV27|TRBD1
CASRRTGVLEGYTF
TGTGCCAGCAGAAGGACAGGGGTCCTCGAGGGCTACACCTTC
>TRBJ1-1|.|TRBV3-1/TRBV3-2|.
CASTSLANTEAFF
TGTGCCAGCACCTCGCTGGCGAACACTGAAGCTTTCTTT
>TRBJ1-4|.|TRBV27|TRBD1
CASSGGTGDYTLEKLFF
TGTGCCAGCAGTGGGGGGACAGGGGACTACACCCTTGAAAAACTGTTTTTT
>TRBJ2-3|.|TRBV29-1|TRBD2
CSVGRTSGSTDTQYF
TGCAGCGTAGGCCGGACTAGCGGTAGCACAGATACGCAGTATTTT